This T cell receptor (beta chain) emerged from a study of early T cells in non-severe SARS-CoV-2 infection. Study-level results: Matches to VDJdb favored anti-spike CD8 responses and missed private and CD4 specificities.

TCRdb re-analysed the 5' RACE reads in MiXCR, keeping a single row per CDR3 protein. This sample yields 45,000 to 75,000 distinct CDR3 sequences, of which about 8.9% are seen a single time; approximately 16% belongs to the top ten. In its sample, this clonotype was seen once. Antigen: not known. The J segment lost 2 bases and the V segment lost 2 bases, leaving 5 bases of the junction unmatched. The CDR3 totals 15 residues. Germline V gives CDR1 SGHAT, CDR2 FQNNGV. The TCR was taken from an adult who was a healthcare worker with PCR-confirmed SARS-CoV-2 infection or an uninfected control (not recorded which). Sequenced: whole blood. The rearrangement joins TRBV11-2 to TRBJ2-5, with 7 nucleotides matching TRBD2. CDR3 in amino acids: CASSLQPGRQETQYF. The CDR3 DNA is TGTGCCAGCAGCTTACAGCCCGGGAGGCAAGAGACCCAGTACTTC.